The 5 T cell receptor beta chains reported below all come from one sample, sequenced in a study of cytomegalovirus exposure and HLA in healthy donors (dated by TCRdb to 2016 to 2017). Library preparation employed the immunoSEQ multiplex PCR assay. For the multiplex PCR, a mixture combining 60 forward primers for TCR Vbeta segments and 13 reverse primers for TCR Jbeta segments was used. The table comes from immuneACCESS by way of TCRdb, which keeps in-frame sequences with V and J called. Part of the clones is missing from these tables; in studies checked, under half for an unresolved V gene and the rest for unknown reasons. Within this sample are under 200,000 clones, with around 85% of them counted one time only. In total, the top ten clones hold 7.5% to 10% of the sample. The specimen sequenced was PBMCs. The receptors come from a man aged 18 to 30 in good health and CMV-seropositive.

V and J are TRBV11-2 and TRBJ2-5, with D possibly being TRBD2 (6 bases). The CDR3 consists of 16 residues. V shed 1 base and J shed 5 bases, with 17 bases lying between them. Germline V lookup: CDR1 SGHAT, CDR2 FQNNGV. The CDR3 is CASSLVAGPSWETQYF. CDR3 in DNA: TGTGCCAGCAGCTTAGTCGCGGGGCCCAGTTGGGAGACCCAGTACTTC.

The V gene is TRBV19, the J gene TRBJ2-2; 9 positions match TRBD1. CDR3 size: 14 residues. V lost 7 bases to trimming and J lost 3 bases; unmatched junction nucleotides: 3. Germline CDR1 reads LNHDA; CDR2 reads SQIVND (reference sequence). The CDR3 is CASKGTGYTGELFF. The CDR3 DNA sequence: TGTGCCAGTAAGGGGACAGGGTACACCGGGGAGCTGTTTTTT. Variable domain in full (rest from reference TRBV19 and TRBJ2-2): DGGITQSPKYLFRKEGQNVTLSCEQNLNHDAMYWYRQDPGQGLRLIYYSQIVNDFQKGDIAEGYSVSREKKESFPLTVTSAQKNPTAFYLCASKGTGYTGELFFGEGSRLTVL.

The V call is TRBV9, the J call TRBJ2-3, with D unresolved. V was pared by 0 bases and J by 0 bases, with 11 bases between. The CDR3 is 16 residues long. The germline V gene has CDR1 SGDLS and CDR2 YYNGEE. The CDR3 bases are TGTGCCAGCAGCGTAGGCCGACAAACCAGCACAGATACGCAGTATTTT. It translates to CASSVGRQTSTDTQYF.

The J gene is TRBJ2-1, the V gene TRBV18, with no clear D. The V gene lost 4 bases and the J gene lost 15 bases, with 22 bases spanning the gap. The germline V gene encodes CDR1 KGHSH and CDR2 LQKENI. The CDR3 extends over 14 amino acids. CDR3: CASSRKNDKVVPFF. The CDR3 coding sequence is TGTGCCAGCTCACGTAAAAACGACAAGGTCGTTCCGTTCTTC.

This chain joins TRBV27 and TRBJ2-2; perhaps TRBD2 as D (6 bases). Trimming took 5 bases from V and 1 from J, leaving 14 bases between them. Germline V gene sequence: CDR1 MNHEY, CDR2 SMNVEV (reference sequence). This CDR3 spans 16 amino acids. CDR3 loop: CASSAPGAQNTGELFF. The CDR3 region has the DNA TGTGCCAGCAGTGCCCCGGGAGCCCAGAACACCGGGGAGCTGTTTTTT.